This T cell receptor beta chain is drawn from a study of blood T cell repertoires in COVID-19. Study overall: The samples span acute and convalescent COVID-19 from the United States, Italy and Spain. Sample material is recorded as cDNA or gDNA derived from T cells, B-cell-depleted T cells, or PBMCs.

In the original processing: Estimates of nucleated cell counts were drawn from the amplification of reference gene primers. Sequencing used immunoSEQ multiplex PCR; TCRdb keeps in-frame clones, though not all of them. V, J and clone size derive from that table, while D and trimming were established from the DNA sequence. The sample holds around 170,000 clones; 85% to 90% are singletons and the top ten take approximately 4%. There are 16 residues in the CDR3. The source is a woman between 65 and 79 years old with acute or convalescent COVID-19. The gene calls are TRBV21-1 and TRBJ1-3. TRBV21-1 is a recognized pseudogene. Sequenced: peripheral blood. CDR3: CASSPWGRYSGNTIYF. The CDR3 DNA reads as TGTGCCAGCAGCCCCTGGGGGAGGTACTCTGGAAACACCATATATTTT.